This entry is about one TCR beta chain. A J-beta primer mix and a sample-barcoded 5' primer were used in a second PCR of about 7 to 11 cycles. Each cDNA molecule was tagged by a template-switch adaptor that had 12 random nucleotides. One entry per CDR3 protein, called by TCRdb with MiXCR from the 5' RACE reads. Of about 680,000 distinct CDR3 sequences listed, more than 40% are singletons. These data belong to a study of blood T cells in healthy people across ages. This CDR3 is built from 12 residues. Trimming cost V 7 bases and J 7 bases, with 13 bases left between them. Germline CDR1 and CDR2: SNHLY and FYNNEI.

The sequence was obtained from a woman aged 55-75 years in good health. The gene calls are TRBV2 and TRBJ1-1; D is unresolved. Sequencing was carried out using blood. The CDR3 protein is CASIFVRNEAFF. CDR3 DNA: TGTGCCAGCATATTTGTCCGGAATGAAGCTTTCTTT.